Listed below are T cell receptor beta chains from one sample, sequenced in a study of lymphopenia after photon versus proton radiotherapy. Using immunoSEQ multiplex PCR, the repertoire was profiled, and TCRdb retains in-frame clones only, with some absent. This table holds some 30,000 clones, 85% to 90% found once. The sequencing here drew on peripheral blood, taken from a patient treated with photon-based radiotherapy. Receptors originate from a woman aged 50 to 65 with pancreatic cancer. Both conserved end residues are part of each CDR3. The order of the fields is CDR3 DNA, CDR3 protein, D gene, J gene, V gene, clone size. D genes are given only for firm matches. Clone size is given for some rows only: seen once, a few or many times, or a class if the clone is expanded.

CDR3nt: TGTGCCAGCAGTCTCGGACGGGAGAATACGCAGTATTTT; CDR3aa: CASSLGRENTQYF; d_gene: -; j_gene: TRBJ2-3; v_gene: TRBV2; abundance: -
CDR3nt: TGTGCCAGCAGTTTACGGGCCAACTATGGCTACACCTTC; CDR3aa: CASSLRANYGYTF; d_gene: -; j_gene: TRBJ1-2; v_gene: TRBV27; abundance: few
CDR3nt: TGTGCCAGCAGCTTTAGGCGGGATGAAAAACTGTTTTTT; CDR3aa: CASSFRRDEKLFF; d_gene: -; j_gene: TRBJ1-4; v_gene: TRBV7-2; abundance: few
CDR3nt: TGTGCCAGCAGTTACGGGGGGTTCGCTGAAGCTTTCTTT; CDR3aa: CASSYGGFAEAFF; d_gene: -; j_gene: TRBJ1-1; v_gene: TRBV6-5; abundance: -
CDR3nt: TGTGCCTGGAGTCCCCCCAGGGGCGCTGGCTATGGCTACACCTTC; CDR3aa: CAWSPPRGAGYGYTF; d_gene: -; j_gene: TRBJ1-2; v_gene: TRBV30; abundance: -
CDR3nt: TGTGCCAGCAGCTTAGAACCTTGGACAGGGGATGGTCACACTGAAGCTTTCTTT; CDR3aa: CASSLEPWTGDGHTEAFF; d_gene: TRBD1; j_gene: TRBJ1-1; v_gene: TRBV7-9; abundance: -
CDR3nt: TGTGCCAGCAGTTATCATGACGGCTCTGGAAACACCATATATTTT; CDR3aa: CASSYHDGSGNTIYF; d_gene: -; j_gene: TRBJ1-3; v_gene: TRBV28; abundance: once
CDR3nt: TGTGCTAGTGGCTACCTCGAAAAGGGGCGCGGGGTTACGAACACTGAAGCTTTCTTT; CDR3aa: CASGYLEKGRGVTNTEAFF; d_gene: -; j_gene: TRBJ1-1; v_gene: TRBV12-5; abundance: -
CDR3nt: TGTGCCAGCAGTCTTCGACAGGCCACGAACACTGAAGCTTTCTTT; CDR3aa: CASSLRQATNTEAFF; d_gene: -; j_gene: TRBJ1-1; v_gene: TRBV27; abundance: -
CDR3nt: TGTGCCAGCAGCTTGGCCACTGCGAGAGAGCAGTTCTTC; CDR3aa: CASSLATAREQFF; d_gene: -; j_gene: TRBJ2-1; v_gene: TRBV5-4; abundance: -
CDR3nt: TGTGCCAGCGCTACTCCGGGCGGGGCGGACGAGCAGTACTTC; CDR3aa: CASATPGGADEQYF; d_gene: -; j_gene: TRBJ2-7; v_gene: TRBV5-8; abundance: -
CDR3nt: TGTGCCAGCAGCCGTTTCGCGGGTAGCAATCAGCCCCAGCATTTT; CDR3aa: CASSRFAGSNQPQHF; d_gene: -; j_gene: TRBJ1-5; v_gene: TRBV11-3; abundance: -
CDR3nt: TGTGCCACCAGCAGAGAAAGACCGGGACAGGGGAACCAAGAGACCCAGTACTTC; CDR3aa: CATSRERPGQGNQETQYF; d_gene: TRBD1; j_gene: TRBJ2-5; v_gene: TRBV15; abundance: -
CDR3nt: TGTGCCAGTAGTGTCAGGGGGCTGGTCACCGGGGAGCTGTTTTTT; CDR3aa: CASSVRGLVTGELFF; d_gene: TRBD1; j_gene: TRBJ2-2; v_gene: TRBV19; abundance: -
CDR3nt: TGTGCCAGCAGCGGATCAGGGTATCACACAGATACGCAGTATTTT; CDR3aa: CASSGSGYHTDTQYF; d_gene: -; j_gene: TRBJ2-3; v_gene: TRBV9; abundance: few
CDR3nt: TGTGCCACCAGCAGAGCCAGGGGGCGCGACGGGGAGCTGTTTTTT; CDR3aa: CATSRARGRDGELFF; d_gene: TRBD1; j_gene: TRBJ2-2; v_gene: TRBV15; abundance: -
CDR3nt: TGCGCCAGCAGCCTTGGAGGAGGGGGAGGCACTGAAGCTTTCTTT; CDR3aa: CASSLGGGGGTEAFF; d_gene: -; j_gene: TRBJ1-1; v_gene: TRBV5-1; abundance: -
CDR3nt: TGCGCCAGCAGCTTGCCCCAGATGGCTGAGCAGTTCTTC; CDR3aa: CASSLPQMAEQFF; d_gene: -; j_gene: TRBJ2-1; v_gene: TRBV5-1; abundance: -
CDR3nt: TGTGCCAGCAGCCGCGTCCCGGGACAGGGAACCGGGGAGCTGTTTTTT; CDR3aa: CASSRVPGQGTGELFF; d_gene: TRBD1; j_gene: TRBJ2-2; v_gene: TRBV5-6; abundance: -
CDR3nt: TGCGCCAGCAGGAGGGGACTAGCGGGAGAAGAGACCCAGTACTTC; CDR3aa: CASRRGLAGEETQYF; d_gene: TRBD2; j_gene: TRBJ2-5; v_gene: TRBV5-1; abundance: -
CDR3nt: TGTGCCAGCAGTTCTCCTAGGGCGGGGTGTCCCGAAGCTTTCTTT; CDR3aa: CASSSPRAGCPEAFF; d_gene: -; j_gene: TRBJ1-1; v_gene: TRBV28; abundance: -
CDR3nt: TGTGCCAGCAGCCTGCGACTGAGGCGGGCCTCCTCCTACGAGCAGTACTTC; CDR3aa: CASSLRLRRASSYEQYF; d_gene: -; j_gene: TRBJ2-7; v_gene: TRBV12-1; abundance: -
CDR3nt: TGTGCCAGCAGTGAGGGGAGCGGGAGCTCCTACGAGCAGTACTTC; CDR3aa: CASSEGSGSSYEQYF; d_gene: TRBD2; j_gene: TRBJ2-7; v_gene: TRBV6-4; abundance: -
CDR3nt: TGCGCCAGTAGGGGACAGGGGGCAGGAAGGACAGATACGCAGTATTTT; CDR3aa: CASRGQGAGRTDTQYF; d_gene: TRBD1; j_gene: TRBJ2-3; v_gene: TRBV10-2; abundance: -
CDR3nt: TGTGCCAGCAGTTCACTTTCCTACGAGCAGTACTTC; CDR3aa: CASSSLSYEQYF; d_gene: -; j_gene: TRBJ2-7; v_gene: TRBV6-6; abundance: few
CDR3nt: TGTGCCAGCAGGCGTACAGGGACAAGCAATCAGCCCCAGCATTTT; CDR3aa: CASRRTGTSNQPQHF; d_gene: -; j_gene: TRBJ1-5; v_gene: TRBV6-5; abundance: -
CDR3nt: TGCGCCAGCAGCAGGAGACCCACCGGACAGACTCTTTACTATGGCTACACCTTC; CDR3aa: CASSRRPTGQTLYYGYTF; d_gene: -; j_gene: TRBJ1-2; v_gene: TRBV5-1; abundance: -
CDR3nt: TGTGCCAGCAGCGTAGGACTCCTGGCAGGGCCTAAAGAGACCCAGTACTTC; CDR3aa: CASSVGLLAGPKETQYF; d_gene: -; j_gene: TRBJ2-5; v_gene: TRBV9; abundance: -
CDR3nt: TGCAGCATCGGGGGCCAGGGCTATGGCTACACCTTC; CDR3aa: CSIGGQGYGYTF; d_gene: -; j_gene: TRBJ1-2; v_gene: TRBV29-1; abundance: -
CDR3nt: TGCGCCAGCAGCTTGGTAGGGGATGCTGCCACCGGGGAGCTGTTTTTT; CDR3aa: CASSLVGDAATGELFF; d_gene: -; j_gene: TRBJ2-2; v_gene: TRBV5-1; abundance: -
CDR3nt: TGTGCCAGCAGCTTAGGACCGTTTACTAGCGGGAATGAAGATACGCAGTATTTT; CDR3aa: CASSLGPFTSGNEDTQYF; d_gene: TRBD2; j_gene: TRBJ2-3; v_gene: TRBV7-2; abundance: -
CDR3nt: TGCGCCAGCAGCCAAGGTGGGGGATATTCCTACGAGCAGTACTTC; CDR3aa: CASSQGGGYSYEQYF; d_gene: -; j_gene: TRBJ2-7; v_gene: TRBV4-3; abundance: -
CDR3nt: TGTGCCAGCAGTTGGGACGGGACCCCACAAGAGACCCAGTACTTC; CDR3aa: CASSWDGTPQETQYF; d_gene: -; j_gene: TRBJ2-5; v_gene: TRBV6-5; abundance: -
CDR3nt: TGTGCCAGTAAAATCGGAGGGAGCAATCAGCCCCAGCATTTT; CDR3aa: CASKIGGSNQPQHF; d_gene: -; j_gene: TRBJ1-5; v_gene: TRBV19; abundance: -
CDR3nt: TGTGCCAGCAGCGGTAGCGGCTCCTACAATGAGCAGTTCTTC; CDR3aa: CASSGSGSYNEQFF; d_gene: -; j_gene: TRBJ2-1; v_gene: TRBV7-8; abundance: -
CDR3nt: TGCGCCAGCAGTCTACGACAGCCCCAGCATTTT; CDR3aa: CASSLRQPQHF; d_gene: -; j_gene: TRBJ1-5; v_gene: TRBV23-1; abundance: few
CDR3nt: TGTGCCAGCAGCCGCCGCGGAGGGGGACCCGGGACTAGCAGGAACCCCTACGAGCAGTACTTC; CDR3aa: CASSRRGGGPGTSRNPYEQYF; d_gene: TRBD2; j_gene: TRBJ2-7; v_gene: TRBV14; abundance: -
CDR3nt: TGTGCCAGCAGCCCCGGAAGCGGACAGGGCCTAAGTAACTACGAGCAGTACTTC; CDR3aa: CASSPGSGQGLSNYEQYF; d_gene: TRBD1; j_gene: TRBJ2-7; v_gene: TRBV7-9; abundance: -
CDR3nt: TGTGCCAGCAGCCAAGGTTCAGGCTTGAACACTGAAGCTTTCTTT; CDR3aa: CASSQGSGLNTEAFF; d_gene: -; j_gene: TRBJ1-1; v_gene: TRBV14; abundance: -
CDR3nt: TGTGCCAGCACCCGCCCTTTGGGACAGGGGGCGGGCGAGCAGTACTTC; CDR3aa: CASTRPLGQGAGEQYF; d_gene: TRBD1; j_gene: TRBJ2-7; v_gene: TRBV6-6; abundance: -
CDR3nt: TGTGCCAGTAGTCCTATGGCGTTGGGGGCGCCCTCTGGGGCCAACGTCCTGACTTTC; CDR3aa: CASSPMALGAPSGANVLTF; d_gene: -; j_gene: TRBJ2-6; v_gene: TRBV19; abundance: -
CDR3nt: TGCGCCAGCAGCTTGGAGGGAGCGGGAGGGCCAGATACGCAGTATTTT; CDR3aa: CASSLEGAGGPDTQYF; d_gene: TRBD2; j_gene: TRBJ2-3; v_gene: TRBV5-1; abundance: -
CDR3nt: TGCAGCGTGGGGGACGGACTTAATGAAAAACTGTTTTTT; CDR3aa: CSVGDGLNEKLFF; d_gene: -; j_gene: TRBJ1-4; v_gene: TRBV29-1; abundance: -
CDR3nt: TGTGCCGTTGGGACGGGGCAGCCCCAGCATTTT; CDR3aa: CAVGTGQPQHF; d_gene: -; j_gene: TRBJ1-5; v_gene: TRBV6-1; abundance: -
CDR3nt: TGTGCCAGCAGAATAGCGGGAGGGCCTCAGTCCTACAATGAGCAGTTCTTC; CDR3aa: CASRIAGGPQSYNEQFF; d_gene: TRBD2; j_gene: TRBJ2-1; v_gene: TRBV7-2; abundance: -
CDR3nt: TGTGCCAGCAGCCAAGCCCTCCTAGCGGGGGACCAAGAGACCCAGTACTTC; CDR3aa: CASSQALLAGDQETQYF; d_gene: TRBD2; j_gene: TRBJ2-5; v_gene: TRBV14; abundance: -
CDR3nt: TGCGCCAGCAGCTTAGGCAGCGGGAGGTACAATGAGCAGTTCTTC; CDR3aa: CASSLGSGRYNEQFF; d_gene: TRBD2; j_gene: TRBJ2-1; v_gene: TRBV5-1; abundance: -
CDR3nt: TGTGCCAGCAGCTTATGGGGGGCCAATTCACCCCTCCACTTT; CDR3aa: CASSLWGANSPLHF; d_gene: -; j_gene: TRBJ1-6; v_gene: TRBV5-4; abundance: -
CDR3nt: TGCGCCAGCAGCCAAGATATTGGTTATGAGCAGTTCTTC; CDR3aa: CASSQDIGYEQFF; d_gene: -; j_gene: TRBJ2-1; v_gene: TRBV4-3; abundance: -
CDR3nt: TGTGCCAGCGCAGCTCGGAATAGCAATCAGCCCCAGCATTTT; CDR3aa: CASAARNSNQPQHF; d_gene: -; j_gene: TRBJ1-5; v_gene: TRBV6-5; abundance: few
CDR3nt: TGTGCCAGCAGCTTAATTGCTACAGATACGCAGTATTTT; CDR3aa: CASSLIATDTQYF; d_gene: -; j_gene: TRBJ2-3; v_gene: TRBV7-3; abundance: -
CDR3nt: TGTGCCACAGCGCCCCCGGGACAGGGATCAGATACGCAGTATTTT; CDR3aa: CATAPPGQGSDTQYF; d_gene: TRBD1; j_gene: TRBJ2-3; v_gene: TRBV2; abundance: once
CDR3nt: TGTGCCAGCAGCCAGTTGACAGGGGGCTACACCTTC; CDR3aa: CASSQLTGGYTF; d_gene: TRBD1; j_gene: TRBJ1-2; v_gene: TRBV7-2; abundance: once